This T cell receptor beta chain was obtained from a study of T cell repertoires in cytomegalovirus infection. At the level of the study: Public TCR beta signature analysis indicated the presence of both CMV infection and matching HLA type. Study-level points and caveats: Cumulative public TCR beta family frequency identified CMV carriers with the relevant HLA. HLA-C-restricted TCR beta clonotypes specific for CMV led the ex vivo response.

TCRdb independently ran MiXCR on the reads; one entry per CDR3 protein. This table holds fewer than 200,000 distinct CDR3 sequences, about 21% found once. This clonotype has a count of ten or more. Its antigen is as yet unknown. V shed 5 bases and J shed 7 bases, with 9 bases lying between them. CDR3 length: 12 amino acids. Germline V lookup: CDR1 LNHDA, CDR2 SQIVND (reference sequence). Source material: PBMCs. This rearrangement joins TRBV19 to TRBJ2-1, with D tentatively TRBD2 (5 bases). The TCR sequence derives from a human donor in good health (CMV status not recorded). Some clones in this sample may be carry-over from other donors' samples. The CDR3 nucleotides read TGTGCCAGTAGTGTCCCGGGGAATGAGCAGTTCTTC. This gives the protein CASSVPGNEQFF.